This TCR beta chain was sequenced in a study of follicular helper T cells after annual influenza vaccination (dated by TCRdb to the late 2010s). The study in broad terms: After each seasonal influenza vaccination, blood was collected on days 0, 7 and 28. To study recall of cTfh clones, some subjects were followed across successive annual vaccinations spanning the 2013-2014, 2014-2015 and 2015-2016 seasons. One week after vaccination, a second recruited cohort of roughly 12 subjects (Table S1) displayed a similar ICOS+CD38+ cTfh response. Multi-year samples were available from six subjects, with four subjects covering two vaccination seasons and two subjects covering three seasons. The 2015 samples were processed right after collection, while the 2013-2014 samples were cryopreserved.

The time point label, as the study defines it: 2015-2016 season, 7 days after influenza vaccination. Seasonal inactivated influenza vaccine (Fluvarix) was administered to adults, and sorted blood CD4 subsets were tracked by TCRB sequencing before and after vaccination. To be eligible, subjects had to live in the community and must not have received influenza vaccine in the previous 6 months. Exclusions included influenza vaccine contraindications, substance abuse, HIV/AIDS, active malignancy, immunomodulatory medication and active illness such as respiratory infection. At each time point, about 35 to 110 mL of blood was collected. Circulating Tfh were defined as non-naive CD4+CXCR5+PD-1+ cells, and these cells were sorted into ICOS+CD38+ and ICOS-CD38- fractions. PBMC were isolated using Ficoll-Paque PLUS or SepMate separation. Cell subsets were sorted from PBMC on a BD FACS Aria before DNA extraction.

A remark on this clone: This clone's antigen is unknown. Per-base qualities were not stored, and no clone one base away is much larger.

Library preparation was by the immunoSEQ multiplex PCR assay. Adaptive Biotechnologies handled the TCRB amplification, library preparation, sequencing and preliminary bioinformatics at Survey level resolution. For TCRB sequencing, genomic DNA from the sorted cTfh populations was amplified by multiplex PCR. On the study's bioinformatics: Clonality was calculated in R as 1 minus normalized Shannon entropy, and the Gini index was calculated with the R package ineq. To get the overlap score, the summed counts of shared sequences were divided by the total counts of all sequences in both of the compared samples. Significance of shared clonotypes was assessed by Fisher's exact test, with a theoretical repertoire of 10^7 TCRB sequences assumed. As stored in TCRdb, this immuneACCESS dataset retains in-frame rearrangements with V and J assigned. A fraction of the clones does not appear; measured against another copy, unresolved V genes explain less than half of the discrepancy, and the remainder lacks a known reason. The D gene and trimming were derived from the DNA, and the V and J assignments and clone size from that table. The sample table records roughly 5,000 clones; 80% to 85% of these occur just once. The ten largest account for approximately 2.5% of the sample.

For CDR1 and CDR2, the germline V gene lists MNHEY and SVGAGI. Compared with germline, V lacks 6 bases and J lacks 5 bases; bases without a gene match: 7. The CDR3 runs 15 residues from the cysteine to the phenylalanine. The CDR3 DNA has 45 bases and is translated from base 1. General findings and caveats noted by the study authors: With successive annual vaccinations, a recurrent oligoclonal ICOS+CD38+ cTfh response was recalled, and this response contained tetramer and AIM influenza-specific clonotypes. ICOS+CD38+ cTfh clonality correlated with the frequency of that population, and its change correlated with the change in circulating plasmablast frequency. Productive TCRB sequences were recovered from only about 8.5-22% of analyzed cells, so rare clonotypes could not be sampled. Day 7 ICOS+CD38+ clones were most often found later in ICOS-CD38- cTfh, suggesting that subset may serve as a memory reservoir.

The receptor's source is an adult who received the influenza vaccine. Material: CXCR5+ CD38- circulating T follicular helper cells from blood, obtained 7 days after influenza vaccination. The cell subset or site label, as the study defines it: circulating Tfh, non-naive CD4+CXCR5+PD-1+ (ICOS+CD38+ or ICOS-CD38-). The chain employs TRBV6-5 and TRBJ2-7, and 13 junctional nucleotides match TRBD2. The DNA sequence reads TGTGCCAGCAGCCGACTAGCGGGGGGAAAAAACGAGCAGTACTTC. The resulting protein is CASSRLAGGKNEQYF.